Below are 12 T cell receptor beta chains sequenced from a single sample in a study of blood T cells in healthy people across ages. A second PCR of 7 to 11 cycles used a sample-barcoded 5' primer and a J-beta primer mix. TCRdb re-analysed the 5' RACE reads in MiXCR, keeping a single row per CDR3 protein. Of more than 750,000 distinct CDR3 sequences listed, almost 30% are singletons. These data were likewise used in another study, on T cells of mothers and their children.

Sequenced material: blood. All receptors derive from a woman in her thirties or forties in good health.

This clonotype was seen a handful of times. V gene TRBV7-2 combines with J gene TRBJ1-5; 8 nucleotides align to TRBD1. The germline CDR1 and CDR2 sequences are SGHTA and FQGNSA. J lost 2 bases, V lost 2 bases, and 2 bases had no gene match. This CDR3 has 15 amino acids. CDR3: CASSLPDRGNQPQHF. The CDR3 DNA sequence: TGTGCCAGCAGCTTACCGGACAGGGGCAATCAGCCCCAGCATTTT.

This clonotype has ten or more counts. This chain joins TRBV27 and TRBJ2-5, with D unclear. CDR1 and CDR2 (germline): MNHEY, SMNVEV (reference sequence). V gave up 8 bases and J gave up 5 bases, with 6 bases separating them. There are 10 residues in the CDR3. CDR3 DNA: TGTGCCAGCGGAATCGAGACCCAGTACTTC. Translation: CASGIETQYF.

The gene calls are TRBV7-9 and TRBJ2-3; tentative D call: TRBD1 (6 bases). Germline V gene data show CDR1 as SEHNR and CDR2 as FQNEAQ (reference sequence). The length of the CDR3 is 15 residues. The ends were cut back, 4 bases at V and 0 bases at J, with 11 bases in the middle. The chain's CDR3 is CASSSLDSSTDTQYF. In nucleotides, the CDR3 is TGTGCCAGCAGCTCATTGGACAGCAGCACAGATACGCAGTATTTT.

The chain is built from TRBV7-2 and TRBJ2-7; D gene ambiguous. CDR1 and CDR2 (germline): SGHTA, FQGNSA. Between the trimmed V and J ends, which lost 1 base and 8 bases, there was a span of 18 bases. The length of the CDR3 is 15 residues. The CDR3 sequence: CASSLDGPSTRQQYF. For the CDR3, the DNA is TGTGCCAGCAGCTTAGACGGGCCCTCTACGCGTCAGCAGTACTTC.

Concerning this clonotype: A single base separates this from a much larger clone, so it may be a read error. The chain uses TRBV29-1 and TRBJ1-2; tentatively, D is TRBD1 (5 bases). Trimming cost V 7 bases and J 8 bases, with 17 bases left between them. CDR3 length equals 12 residues. Per the germline V gene, CDR1 is SQVTM and CDR2 is ANQGSEA. DNA of the CDR3: TGCAGCGACCGAGACACAGGTTCGGGCTACACCTTC. Protein: CSDRDTGSGYTF.

This clonotype was counted between two and nine times. The chain employs TRBV7-3 and TRBJ2-1, with a tentative D call TRBD1 (6 bases). The length of the CDR3 is 16 residues. CDR1 and CDR2 from the germline V gene are SGHTA and FQGTGA. V gave up 2 bases and J gave up 10 bases, with 21 bases separating them. The CDR3 DNA sequence: TGTGCCAGCAGCTTAGACCCGGACGACCGCACAGGGGAGCAGTTCTTC. Encoded protein: CASSLDPDDRTGEQFF.

Only a few counts were recorded for this clonotype. This sequence joins TRBV6-6 and TRBJ1-5, with TRBD1 matching 7 bases. Germline V lookup: CDR1 MNHNY, CDR2 SVGAGI (reference sequence). This CDR3 region has 16 residues. Trimming at V came to 5 bases and at J to 5 bases, leaving 12 bases not matched to a gene. CDR3 DNA sequence: TGTGCCAGCAGTATTACCCTACAGGGGAGGGATCAGCCCCAGCATTTT. It specifies CASSITLQGRDQPQHF.

The chain links TRBV28 to TRBJ2-1; D possibly corresponds to TRBD2 (5 bases). Trimming shortened V by 7 bases and J by 7 bases, and 20 bases separated the two germline ends. CDR3 length: 15 residues. Germline loops: CDR1 MDHEN, CDR2 SYDVKM. The CDR3 spells CASTPLAHGGNEQFF. CDR3 nucleotides: TGTGCCAGCACCCCCCTAGCCCATGGAGGAAATGAGCAGTTCTTC.

This clonotype was picked up a small number of times. The V gene is TRBV7-2, the J gene TRBJ1-2; 7 nucleotides line up with TRBD1. The CDR3 spans 15 residues. Germline V gene sequence: CDR1 SGHTA, CDR2 FQGNSA. V lost 8 bases to trimming and J lost 1 base; unmatched junction nucleotides: 10. CDR3 bases: TGTGCCAGCTCGGGACGACAGGGTTTTAACTATGGCTACACCTTC. Translation gives CASSGRQGFNYGYTF.

This clonotype was recorded at least ten times. The chain joins TRBV7-9 to TRBJ2-1; 9 bases match TRBD1. Germline values: CDR1 SEHNR, CDR2 FQNEAQ (reference sequence). The CDR3 loop spans 15 amino acids. After removal of 5 bases from V and 7 bases from J, the junction contained 9 bases not matched to a gene. In DNA, the CDR3 is TGTGCCAGCAGCCCCCCGGGACAGGGTTTTAATGAGCAGTTCTTC. Translation gives CASSPPGQGFNEQFF. Using reference TRBV7-9 and TRBJ2-1 for the parts outside the CDR3, the full variable domain is DTGVSQNPRHKITKRGQNVTFRCDPISEHNRLYWYRQTLGQGPEFLTYFQNEAQLEKSRLLSDRFSAERPKGSFSTLEIQRTEQGDSAMYLCASSPPGQGFNEQFFGPGTRLTVL.

The chain has TRBV5-5 and TRBJ1-1; 8 bases fit TRBD1. This CDR3 region has 13 residues. V trimming: 4 bases; J trimming: 10 bases; junction bases outside the gene matches: 9. Per the germline V gene, CDR1 is SGHKS and CDR2 is YYEKEE (reference sequence). The CDR3 sequence: CASSPDRERVAFF. The CDR3 bases are TGTGCCAGCAGCCCGGACAGGGAGCGTGTAGCTTTCTTT.

In regard to this clonotype: This may come from a read error, since a much larger clone is one base off. This chain uses TRBV10-3 with TRBJ2-7; a weak D match, TRBD2 (6 bases). Near its end, the DNA agrees better with TRBJ2-4, so the J call may be wrong. Germline V CDR1 and CDR2: ENHRY, SYGVKD. CDR3 length: 15 amino acids. CDR3 sequence (DNA): TGTGCCATCAGTGAACGGGGGAAGGGACGAAACATTCAGTACTTC. It is translated as CAISERGKGRNIQYF.